This record concerns one T cell receptor beta chain sequence. This entry belongs to a study of blood T cell repertoires in COVID-19. All enrollees were roughly 18 to 95 years old and from about two dozen US areas. Assay: immunoSEQ multiplex PCR; the TCRdb copy retains only in-frame clones and omits some. The table lists 110,000 to 150,000 clones, about nine tenths of them singletons. The sequence was obtained from a man aged 45 to 65 who had recovered from COVID-19. The sequencing sample was made of PBMCs or T cells enriched from blood (not recorded which).

CDR3 in amino acids: CASSPAKRGANEQFF. As DNA, the CDR3 is TGCGCCAGCAGCCCCGCTAAACGGGGGGCCAATGAGCAGTTCTTC. The rearrangement joins TRBV4-1 to TRBJ2-1; D perhaps matches TRBD2 (7 bases). The CDR3 has 15 amino acids. Germline-derived CDR1 and CDR2 are MGHRA and YSYEKL. V was clipped by 4 bases and J by 6 bases, with 16 bases between them.